This T cell receptor (beta chain) emerged from a study of T cell responses to AZD1222 COVID-19 vaccine (dated by TCRdb to about 2021). Broadly, across the study: AZD1222 recipients with second doses at about 4 weeks or about 12 weeks were pooled, because spike-specific TCR depth and breadth did not differ between schedules. TCR sequencing covered 230 to 250 trial participants: around 210 given two doses of AZD1222 and approximately 25 given two doses of MenACWY control vaccine. Enrollment into the trials was organized by age into subgroups of 18-55, 56-69 and 70-plus years, and those subgroups contained approximately 150, 30 and 60 TCR-sequenced participants, respectively.

The CDR3 regions of human TCRbeta chains were subjected to immunosequencing. Regarding the original processing steps: TCRs in the repertoires were matched against a reference library of SARS-CoV-2-specific TCRs that had been generated with the MIRA antigen-specificity platform. Breadth meant the fraction of unique TCRs that were SARS-CoV-2-associated, whereas depth meant the fraction of total T cells that were SARS-CoV-2-associated. Using the MIRA data, every spike-specific TCR was mapped to the spike region that the TCR reacted to and assigned to either a CD4 or a CD8 class. Log10-transformed breadth and depth values were compared by one-way ANOVA with Sidak's multiple comparisons tests. The clones in this table, taken by TCRdb from immuneACCESS, are in-frame only. Not every clone is retained; where verified, under half of the shortfall comes from an unresolved V gene, and the cause of the rest is unknown. That table is the source of V, J and clone size, and D and trimming were worked out from the DNA. The sample data list 120,000 to 150,000 clones, and approximately 88% of these were observed just once. Of the sample, about 3% falls within the top ten clones.

The intended sense of this specimen's time point label: baseline before first vaccination. Vaccinee samples came from UK trials COV001 and COV002, including a single-blind randomized controlled phase 2/3 trial of AZD1222 (ChAdOx1 nCoV-19) in healthy adults. For TCRbeta chain sequencing, PBMC samples were collected from trial participants at day 0 and at day 28 after the second dose. V is pruned by 3 bases and J by 6 bases, leaving 5 bases of the junction without a gene match. From its cysteine to its phenylalanine, the CDR3 spans 13 amino acids. The kept DNA is CDR3 alone, 39 bases in frame from the first base. For CDR1 and CDR2, the germline V gene lists MGHRA and YSYEKL. Overall study outcomes, separate from this receptor: Most participants were white British and females outnumbered males, and the authors suggested that clonal diversity may have been underestimated. CD4 TCRs associated with the vaccine covered the entire spike protein, and the dominant responses were in regions 160-218 and 743-854. Epitopes outside the regions mutated in the B.1.351 and B.1.1.7 variants were reportedly recognized by nearly half of the unique spike-specific TCRs. The 56-69-year group was small, and its depth increase did not reach significance, likely because of low power. Spike-specific TCR breadth and depth rose significantly after two AZD1222 doses compared with day 0 and with MenACWY recipients. Conclusions about previously exposed vaccinees are limited because only six or seven AZD1222 recipients were SARS-CoV-2 seropositive at baseline. Because no samples from the day 14 peak response were available, repertoires could be characterized only after the peak T cell response.

For this clone: Its antigen is currently not known. Per-base qualities were not stored, and no clone one base away is much larger.

This chain is built from TRBV4-1 and TRBJ2-7; the junction holds 7 bases that match TRBD2. Specimen: peripheral blood, collected on day 0 of AZD1222 vaccination. The receptor was derived from an adult in good health. The CDR3 region has the sequence CASSHGTGGEQYF. The DNA sequence is as follows: TGCGCCAGCAGCCACGGGACGGGGGGCGAGCAGTACTTC.